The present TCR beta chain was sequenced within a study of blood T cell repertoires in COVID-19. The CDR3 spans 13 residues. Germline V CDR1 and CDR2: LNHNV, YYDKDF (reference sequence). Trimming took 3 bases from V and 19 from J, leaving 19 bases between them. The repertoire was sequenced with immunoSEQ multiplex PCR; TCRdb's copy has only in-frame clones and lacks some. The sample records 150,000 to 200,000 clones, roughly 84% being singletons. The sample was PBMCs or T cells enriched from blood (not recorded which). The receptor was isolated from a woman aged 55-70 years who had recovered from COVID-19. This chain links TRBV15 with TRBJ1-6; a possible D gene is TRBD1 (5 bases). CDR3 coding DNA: TGTGCCACCAGCAGCACCGAGACAGATTGGGTTCACTTT. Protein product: CATSSTETDWVHF. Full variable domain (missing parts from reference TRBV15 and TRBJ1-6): DAMVIQNPRYQVTQFGKPVTLSCSQTLNHNVMYWYQQKSSQAPKLLFHYYDKDFNNEADTPDNFQSRRPNTSFCFLDIRSPGLGDTAMYLCATSSTETDWVHFGNGTRLTVT.